This paragraph reports one T cell receptor beta chain. The specificity of this receptor is unknown. Base qualities are not at hand, and no much larger clone is one base apart. In the ophthalmopathy patients, disease was moderately to severely active, with a Clinical Activity Score of 3 or more, a NOSPECS grade of 4 or more, and a duration of less than 3 months. Any patient with an uncontrolled infection, another autoimmune disease, pregnancy or lactation was excluded. Clinical symptoms, serum thyroxine and TRAb, thyroid ultrasound, and orbital computed tomography formed the basis for the diagnoses. PBMCs were isolated from more than 9 ml of fresh peripheral blood by Ficoll-Paque density gradient centrifugation. Total RNA was extracted using Trizol reagent, and RNA quality was assessed on an Agilent 2100 Bioanalyzer. The V end loses 2 bases and the J end loses 13 bases, and a stretch of 14 bases separates them. CDR1 GTSNPN and CDR2 SVGIG are derived from the germline V gene (reference sequence). From the cysteine up to the phenylalanine, the CDR3 has a length of 11 residues. The CDR3 DNA has 33 bases and is translated from base 1.

The TCR beta CDR3 regions were amplified from the RNA transcripts. The first round of RT-PCR for the TCR CDR3 was performed with the HTBI primer set and the Qiagen OneStep RT-PCR kit. The libraries were constructed in a second round of multiplex PCR and then size-selected and purified. The libraries were sequenced on an Illumina HiSeq2000 using paired-end 100 bp reads. On the study's bioinformatics: Raw data were processed with SOAPnuke, discarding reads with adapters, uncalled bases, mean Phred below 15, or no exact constant-primer or identifier match. COPE v1.2.5 was used to merge the high-quality paired reads, and each unique nucleotide sequence was defined as a clonotype. MiTCR v1.1 was used to align the clonotypes against IMGT TRBV, TRBD and TRBJ reference segments. Only V-J combinations with frequency above 0.0001, covering 99.2% of repertoires, were analysed. The TCS score was defined as the ratio of F50 (clonal expansion) to E x V (chaos), calculated using BLOSUM62-based TCRdist between CDR3 peptides within each V-J. Welch's t-statistics and random forest reduced roughly 530 V-J features to 13, which were used in a naive Bayes classifier (R e1071). TCRdb applied fastp at Q25 and MiXCR to the public reads, then kept only in-frame beta chains. Rows merge per CDR3 protein into single entries with the most common DNA and genes. These V and J calls originate from TCRdb's pipeline instead of the authors' own analysis. The sample yields about 640,000 distinct CDR3 sequences; roughly 15% were counted once. The ten largest clonotypes hold around 13% of the sample.

These data originate in a study of T cells in Graves' hyperthyroidism and ophthalmopathy (dated by TCRdb to about 2019). In the study overall: Peripheral blood was sampled at the time of initial diagnosis, prior to any treatment. Following sampling, methimazole starting at 30 mg daily was given to hyperthyroidism patients, and high-dose intravenous methylprednisolone was given to ophthalmopathy patients. A discovery cohort of about 95 patients, about 44 with Graves' ophthalmopathy and 55 to 60 with stable Graves' hyperthyroidism, was used to find distinguishing TCR V-J signatures. Prospective prediction of ophthalmopathy was tested in an independent validation cohort of 18 to 20 hyperthyroidism patients and 17 patients who later progressed to ophthalmopathy. According to the paper, TCR Vbeta CDR3 sequencing was carried out on some 130 peripheral blood samples, which came from some 41 ophthalmopathy, under 80 hyperthyroidism and approximately 17 progressor patients. The approximately 90 discovery patients were divided at random into training and test sets in a 7:3 ratio. Thyroid tissue and blood T-cell repertoires from about six Graves' hyperthyroidism patients were also compared in the study.

General conclusions and limits of the study: In validation, the model predicted progression to ophthalmopathy with approximately 71% sensitivity and 72% to 85% specificity, a median of approximately 6.7 months before onset. No statistical method was used to fix the sample size in advance, and group allocation was not hidden from the investigators. Ophthalmopathy was separated from stable hyperthyroidism by a 13 V-J signature model, with just over 85% sensitivity and 81% to 83% specificity obtained in cross-validation and 80%/75% obtained in testing. Most expanded thyroid clonotypes (frequency above 0.001) were also detected in blood, a finding suggesting that blood repertoires may reflect thyroid immune responses.

This clonotype was sampled from a woman aged 45 to 65 with Graves' ophthalmopathy. Rearrangement joined TRBV30 to TRBJ2-5; the D gene cannot be resolved reliably. The source material was blood. DNA sequence: TGTGCCTGGAGTTCAGGACCCCAATCGTACTTC. It translates as CAWSSGPQSYF.